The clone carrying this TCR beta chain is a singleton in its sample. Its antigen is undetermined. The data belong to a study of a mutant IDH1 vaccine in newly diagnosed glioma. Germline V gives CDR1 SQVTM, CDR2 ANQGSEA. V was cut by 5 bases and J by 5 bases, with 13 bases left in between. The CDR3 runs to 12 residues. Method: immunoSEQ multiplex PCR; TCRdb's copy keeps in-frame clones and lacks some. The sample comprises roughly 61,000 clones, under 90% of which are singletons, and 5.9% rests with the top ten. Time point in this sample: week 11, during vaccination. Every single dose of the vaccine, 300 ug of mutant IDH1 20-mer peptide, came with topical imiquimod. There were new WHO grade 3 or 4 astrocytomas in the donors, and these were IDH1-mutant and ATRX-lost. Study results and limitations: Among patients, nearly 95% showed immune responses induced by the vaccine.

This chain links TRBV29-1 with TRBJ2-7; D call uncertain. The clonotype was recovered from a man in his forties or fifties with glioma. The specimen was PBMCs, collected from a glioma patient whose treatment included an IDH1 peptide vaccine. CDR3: CSVFPVGNEQYF. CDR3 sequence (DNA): TGCAGCGTTTTCCCGGTGGGTAACGAGCAGTACTTC.